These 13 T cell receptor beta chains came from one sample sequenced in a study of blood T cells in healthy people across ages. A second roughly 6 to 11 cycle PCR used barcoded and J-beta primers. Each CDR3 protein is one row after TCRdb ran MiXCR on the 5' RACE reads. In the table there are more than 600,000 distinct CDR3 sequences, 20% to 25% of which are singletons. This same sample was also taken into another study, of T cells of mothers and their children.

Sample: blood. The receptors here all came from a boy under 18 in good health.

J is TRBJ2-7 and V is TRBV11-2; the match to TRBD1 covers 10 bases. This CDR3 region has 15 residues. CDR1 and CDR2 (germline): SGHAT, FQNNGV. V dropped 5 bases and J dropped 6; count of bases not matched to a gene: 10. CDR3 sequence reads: CASSASGQGFREQYF. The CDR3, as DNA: TGTGCCAGCAGCGCGTCGGGACAGGGGTTTCGCGAGCAGTACTTC.

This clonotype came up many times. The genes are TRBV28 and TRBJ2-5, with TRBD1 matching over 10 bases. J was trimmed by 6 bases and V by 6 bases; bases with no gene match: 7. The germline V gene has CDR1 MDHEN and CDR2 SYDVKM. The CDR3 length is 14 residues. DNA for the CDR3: TGTGCCAGCAGGGTGACAGGGGGCATAAAGACCCAGTACTTC. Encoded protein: CASRVTGGIKTQYF.

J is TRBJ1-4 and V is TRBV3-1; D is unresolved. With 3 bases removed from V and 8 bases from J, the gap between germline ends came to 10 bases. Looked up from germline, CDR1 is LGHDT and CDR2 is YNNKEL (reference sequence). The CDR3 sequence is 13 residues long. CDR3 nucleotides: TGTGCCAGCAGCCAGGCGTCCATAGAAAAACTGTTTTTT. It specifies CASSQASIEKLFF.

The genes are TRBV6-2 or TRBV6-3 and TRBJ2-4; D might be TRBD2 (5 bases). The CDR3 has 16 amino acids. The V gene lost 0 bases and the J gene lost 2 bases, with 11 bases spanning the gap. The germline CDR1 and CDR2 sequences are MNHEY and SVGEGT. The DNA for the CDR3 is TGTGCCAGCAGTTACTCGTACCGGGATTCCAAAAACATTCAGTACTTC. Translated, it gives CASSYSYRDSKNIQYF.

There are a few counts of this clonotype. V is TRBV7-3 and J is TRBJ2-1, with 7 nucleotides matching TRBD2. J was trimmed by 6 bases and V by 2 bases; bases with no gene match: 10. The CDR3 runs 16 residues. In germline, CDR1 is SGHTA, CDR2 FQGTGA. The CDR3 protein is CASSLSAGLGLNEQFF. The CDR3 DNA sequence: TGTGCCAGCAGCTTATCAGCGGGATTGGGGCTCAATGAGCAGTTCTTC.

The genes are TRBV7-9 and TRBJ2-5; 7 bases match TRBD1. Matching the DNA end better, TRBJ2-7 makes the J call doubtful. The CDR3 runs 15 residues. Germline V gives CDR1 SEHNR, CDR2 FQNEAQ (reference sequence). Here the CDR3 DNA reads TGTGCCAGCAGCCCCCCCCTCAGGGGGTCCTACGAGCAGTACTTC. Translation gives CASSPPLRGSYEQYF.

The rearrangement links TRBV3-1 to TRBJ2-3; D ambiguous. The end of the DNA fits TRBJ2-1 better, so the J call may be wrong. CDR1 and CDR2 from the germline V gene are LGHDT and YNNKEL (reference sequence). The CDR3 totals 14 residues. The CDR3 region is CASSQVLVSDEQFF. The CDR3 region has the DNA TGTGCCAGCAGCCAAGTTCTTGTGAGCGATGAGCAGTTCTTC.

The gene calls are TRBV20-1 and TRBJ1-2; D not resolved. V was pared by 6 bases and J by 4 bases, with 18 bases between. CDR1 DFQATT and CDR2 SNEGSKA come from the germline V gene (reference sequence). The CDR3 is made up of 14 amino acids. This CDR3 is CSAPPQDGIYGYTF. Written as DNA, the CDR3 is TGCAGTGCCCCTCCCCAGGACGGGATCTATGGCTACACCTTC.

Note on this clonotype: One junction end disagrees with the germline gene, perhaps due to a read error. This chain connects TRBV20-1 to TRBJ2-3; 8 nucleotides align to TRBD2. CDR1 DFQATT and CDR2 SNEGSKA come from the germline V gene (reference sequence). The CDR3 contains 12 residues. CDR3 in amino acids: CGAGLDPDTQYF. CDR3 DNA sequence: TGCGGTGCGGGACTAGATCCAGATACGCAGTATTTT.

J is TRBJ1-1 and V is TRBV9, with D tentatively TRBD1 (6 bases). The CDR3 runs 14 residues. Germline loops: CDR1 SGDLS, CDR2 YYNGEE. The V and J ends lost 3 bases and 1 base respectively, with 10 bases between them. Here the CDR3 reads CASSGGGANTEAFF. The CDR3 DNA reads TGTGCCAGCAGCGGAGGGGGGGCGAACACTGAAGCTTTCTTT. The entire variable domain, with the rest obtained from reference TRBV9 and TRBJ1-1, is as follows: DSGVTQTPKHLITATGQRVTLRCSPRSGDLSVYWYQQSLDQGLQFLIQYYNGEERAKGNILERFSAQQFPDLHSELNLSSLELGDSALYFCASSGGGANTEAFFGQGTRLTVV.

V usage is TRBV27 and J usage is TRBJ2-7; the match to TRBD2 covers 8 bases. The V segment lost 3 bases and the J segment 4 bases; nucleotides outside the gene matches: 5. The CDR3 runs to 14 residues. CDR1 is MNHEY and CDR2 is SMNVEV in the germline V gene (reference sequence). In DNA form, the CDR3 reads TGTGCCAGCAGTTTGCGGGGGGCGGGTTACGAGCAGTACTTC. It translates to CASSLRGAGYEQYF.

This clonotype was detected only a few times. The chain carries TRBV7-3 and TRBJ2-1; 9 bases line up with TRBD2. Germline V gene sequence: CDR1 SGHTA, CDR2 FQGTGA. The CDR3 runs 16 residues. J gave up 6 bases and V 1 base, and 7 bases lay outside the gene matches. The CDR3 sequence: CASSLKPGLAFNEQFF. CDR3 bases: TGTGCCAGCAGCTTAAAACCGGGACTAGCCTTCAATGAGCAGTTCTTC.

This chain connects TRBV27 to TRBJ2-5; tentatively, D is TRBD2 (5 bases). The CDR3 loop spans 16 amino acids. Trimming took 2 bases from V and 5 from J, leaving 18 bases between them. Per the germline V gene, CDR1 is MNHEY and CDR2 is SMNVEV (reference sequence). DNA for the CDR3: TGTGCCAGCAGTTTAGGGCCTCTTTTCGGGATGGAGACCCAGTACTTC. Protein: CASSLGPLFGMETQYF.